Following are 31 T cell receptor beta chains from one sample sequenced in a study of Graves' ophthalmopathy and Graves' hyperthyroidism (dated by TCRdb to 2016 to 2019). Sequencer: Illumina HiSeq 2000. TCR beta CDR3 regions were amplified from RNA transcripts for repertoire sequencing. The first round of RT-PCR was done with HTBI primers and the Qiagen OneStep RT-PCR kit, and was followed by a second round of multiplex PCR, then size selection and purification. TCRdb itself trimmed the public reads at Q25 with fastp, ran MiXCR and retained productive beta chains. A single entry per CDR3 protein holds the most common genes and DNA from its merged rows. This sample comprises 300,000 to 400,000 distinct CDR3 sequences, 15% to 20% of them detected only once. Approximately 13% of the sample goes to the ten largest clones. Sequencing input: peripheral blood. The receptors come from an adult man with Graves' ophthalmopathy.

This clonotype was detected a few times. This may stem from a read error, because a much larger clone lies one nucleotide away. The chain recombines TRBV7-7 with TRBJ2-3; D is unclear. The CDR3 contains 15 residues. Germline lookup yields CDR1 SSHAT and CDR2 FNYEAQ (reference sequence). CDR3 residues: CASSPGPRVTDTQYF. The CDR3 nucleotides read TGTGCTAGCAGCCCGGGCCCGCGAGTCACAGATACGCAGTATTTT.

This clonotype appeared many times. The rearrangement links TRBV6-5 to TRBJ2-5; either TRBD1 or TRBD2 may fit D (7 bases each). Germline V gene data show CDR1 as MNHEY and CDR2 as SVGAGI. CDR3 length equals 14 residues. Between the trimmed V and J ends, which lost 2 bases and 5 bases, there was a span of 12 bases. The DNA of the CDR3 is TGTGCCAGCAGTTACGCAGGGGGAGGGGAGACCCAGTACTTC. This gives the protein CASSYAGGGETQYF.

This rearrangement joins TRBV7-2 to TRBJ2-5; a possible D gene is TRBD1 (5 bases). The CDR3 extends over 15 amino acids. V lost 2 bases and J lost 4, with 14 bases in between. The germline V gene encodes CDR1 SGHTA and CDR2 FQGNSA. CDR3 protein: CASSLRAGMGETQYF. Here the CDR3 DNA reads TGTGCCAGCAGCTTAAGGGCAGGGATGGGAGAGACCCAGTACTTC.

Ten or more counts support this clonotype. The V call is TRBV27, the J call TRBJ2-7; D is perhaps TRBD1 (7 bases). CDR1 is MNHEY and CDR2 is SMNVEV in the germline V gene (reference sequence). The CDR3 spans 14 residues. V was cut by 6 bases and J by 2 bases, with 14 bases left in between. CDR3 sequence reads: CASSLQGRPYEQYF. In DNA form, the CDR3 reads TGTGCCAGCAGCCTACAGGGGAGGCCCTACGAGCAGTACTTC.

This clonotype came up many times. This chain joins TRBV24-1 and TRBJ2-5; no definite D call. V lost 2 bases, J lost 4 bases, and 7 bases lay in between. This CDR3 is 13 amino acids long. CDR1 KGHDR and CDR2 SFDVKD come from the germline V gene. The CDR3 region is CATSDSGRETQYF. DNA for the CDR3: TGTGCCACCAGTGATTCGGGTCGAGAGACCCAGTACTTC.

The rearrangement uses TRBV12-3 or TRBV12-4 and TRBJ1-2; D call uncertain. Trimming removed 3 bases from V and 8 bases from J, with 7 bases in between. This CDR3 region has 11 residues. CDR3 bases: TGTGCCAGCAGTTTCAGTCGGGGCTACACCTTC. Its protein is CASSFSRGYTF.

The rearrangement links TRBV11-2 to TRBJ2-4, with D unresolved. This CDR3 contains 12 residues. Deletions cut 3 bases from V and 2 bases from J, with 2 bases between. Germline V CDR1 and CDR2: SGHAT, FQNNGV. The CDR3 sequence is CASSFTKNIQYF. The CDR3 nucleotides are TGTGCCAGCAGCTTTACCAAAAACATTCAGTACTTC.

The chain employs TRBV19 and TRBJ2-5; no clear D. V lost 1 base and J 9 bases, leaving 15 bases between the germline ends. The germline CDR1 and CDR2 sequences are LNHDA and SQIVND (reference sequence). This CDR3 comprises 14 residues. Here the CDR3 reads CASSIGGGQKAQYF. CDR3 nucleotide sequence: TGTGCCAGTAGTATAGGAGGCGGCCAAAAGGCCCAGTACTTC.

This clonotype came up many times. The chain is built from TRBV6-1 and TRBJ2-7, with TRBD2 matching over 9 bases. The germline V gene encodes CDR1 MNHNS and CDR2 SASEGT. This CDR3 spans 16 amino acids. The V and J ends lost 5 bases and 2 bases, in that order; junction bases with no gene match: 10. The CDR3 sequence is CASSKMREGRTYEQYF. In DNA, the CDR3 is TGTGCCAGCAGTAAGATGCGGGAGGGCCGGACCTACGAGCAGTACTTC.

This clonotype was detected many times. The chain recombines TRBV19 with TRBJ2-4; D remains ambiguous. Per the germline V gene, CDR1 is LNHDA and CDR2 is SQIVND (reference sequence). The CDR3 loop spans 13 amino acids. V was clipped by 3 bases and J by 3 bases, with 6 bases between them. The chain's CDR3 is CASSISYKNIQYF. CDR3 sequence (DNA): TGTGCCAGTAGTATCTCTTACAAAAACATTCAGTACTTC.

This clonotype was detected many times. The CDR3 region has the DNA TGTGCCAGCAGCGTAGCTACATGGACAGGGGGCGATTTTGAGACCCAGTACTTC. Translated: CASSVATWTGGDFETQYF. The V gene is TRBV9, the J gene TRBJ2-5; 11 bases align to TRBD1. The junction had 12 bases not matched to a gene; V was cut back by 0 bases and J by 5 bases. CDR1 and CDR2 (germline): SGDLS, YYNGEE. This CDR3 comprises 18 residues.

CDR3 nucleotides: TGTGCCAGCAGCTCCGAGGGAGGAATAAGCGGGGAGCTGTTTTTT. Amino acids: CASSSEGGISGELFF. The rearrangement joins TRBV11-1 to TRBJ2-2; the D gene is possibly TRBD2 (6 bases). Trimming took 4 bases from V and 7 from J, leaving 16 bases between them. This CDR3 is 15 amino acids long. Looked up from germline, CDR1 is SGHAT and CDR2 is FQDESV (reference sequence).

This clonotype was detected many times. The CDR3 coding sequence is TGTGCCAGCTCTCCCGGGACTAGCGGACATCAAGAGACCCAGTACTTC. This gives the protein CASSPGTSGHQETQYF. V and J are TRBV18 and TRBJ2-5, with TRBD2 identical over 11 bases. The trim removed 6 bases at V and 2 bases at J, leaving 8 bases unmatched. The CDR3 contains 16 residues. Germline V gene lookup returns CDR1 KGHSH and CDR2 LQKENI.

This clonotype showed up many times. CDR3 DNA sequence: TGTGCCAGCAGCCTGACATACCGATTGAACACTGAAGCTTTCTTT. Its translation is CASSLTYRLNTEAFF. The rearrangement joins TRBV6-5 to TRBJ1-1; D not resolved. The germline gives CDR1 MNHEY, CDR2 SVGAGI. V was trimmed by 6 bases and J by 0 bases, leaving 14 bases between them. The CDR3 loop spans 15 amino acids.

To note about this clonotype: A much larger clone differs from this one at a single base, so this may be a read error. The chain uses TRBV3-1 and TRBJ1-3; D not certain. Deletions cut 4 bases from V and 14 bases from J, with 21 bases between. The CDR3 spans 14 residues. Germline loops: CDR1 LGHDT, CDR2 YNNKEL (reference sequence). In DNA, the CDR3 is TGTGCCAGCAGCCTCAGGACGTCTCTGAGTGCCGTATATTTT. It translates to CASSLRTSLSAVYF.

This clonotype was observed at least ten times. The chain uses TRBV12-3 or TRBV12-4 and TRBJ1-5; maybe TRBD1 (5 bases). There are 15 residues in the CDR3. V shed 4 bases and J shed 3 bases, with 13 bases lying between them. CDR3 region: CASSYAGPFNQPQHF. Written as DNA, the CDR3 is TGTGCCAGCAGTTACGCGGGGCCGTTCAATCAGCCCCAGCATTTT.

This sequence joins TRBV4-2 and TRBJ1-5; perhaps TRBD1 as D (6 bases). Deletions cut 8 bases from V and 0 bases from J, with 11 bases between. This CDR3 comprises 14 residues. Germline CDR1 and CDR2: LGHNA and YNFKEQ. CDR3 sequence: CASATGDSNQPQHF. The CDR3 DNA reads TGTGCCAGCGCGACAGGAGATAGCAATCAGCCCCAGCATTTT.

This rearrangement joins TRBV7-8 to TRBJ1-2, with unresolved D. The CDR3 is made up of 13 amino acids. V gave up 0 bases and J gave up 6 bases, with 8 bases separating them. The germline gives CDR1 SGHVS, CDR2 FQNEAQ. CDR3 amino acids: CASSLAIGNGYTF. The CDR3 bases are TGTGCCAGCAGCTTAGCGATAGGTAATGGCTACACCTTC.

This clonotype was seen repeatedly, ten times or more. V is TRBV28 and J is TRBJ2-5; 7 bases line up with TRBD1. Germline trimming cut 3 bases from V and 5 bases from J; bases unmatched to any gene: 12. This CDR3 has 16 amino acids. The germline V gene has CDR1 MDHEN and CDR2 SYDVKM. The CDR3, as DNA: TGTGCCAGCAGTTTGCATACAGGGGTTGGTGCGGAGACCCAGTACTTC. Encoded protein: CASSLHTGVGAETQYF. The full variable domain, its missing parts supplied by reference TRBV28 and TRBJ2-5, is DVKVTQSSRYLVKRTGEKVFLECVQDMDHENMFWYRQDPGLGLRLIYFSYDVKMKEKGDIPEGYSVSREKKERFSLILESASTNQTSMYLCASSLHTGVGAETQYFGPGTRLLVL.

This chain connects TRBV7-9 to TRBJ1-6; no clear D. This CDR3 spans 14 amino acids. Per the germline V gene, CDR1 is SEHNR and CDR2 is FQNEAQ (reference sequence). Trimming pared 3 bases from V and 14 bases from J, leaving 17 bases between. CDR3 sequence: CASSFPQLPSTLHF. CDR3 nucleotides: TGTGCCAGCAGCTTTCCACAGCTTCCATCCACCCTCCACTTT.

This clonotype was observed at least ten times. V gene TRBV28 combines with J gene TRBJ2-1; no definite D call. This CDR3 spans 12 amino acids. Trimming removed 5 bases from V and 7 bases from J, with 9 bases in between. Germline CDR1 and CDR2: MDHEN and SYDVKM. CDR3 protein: CASSPLGNEQFF. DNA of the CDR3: TGTGCCAGCAGTCCCCTAGGTAATGAGCAGTTCTTC.

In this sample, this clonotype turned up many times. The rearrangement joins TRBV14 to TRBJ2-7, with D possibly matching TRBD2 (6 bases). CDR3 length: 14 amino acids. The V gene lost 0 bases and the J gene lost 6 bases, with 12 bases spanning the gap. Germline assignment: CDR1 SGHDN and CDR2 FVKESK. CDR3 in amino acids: CASSQEGTFREQYF. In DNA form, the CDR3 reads TGTGCCAGCAGCCAAGAGGGGACTTTTCGCGAGCAGTACTTC.

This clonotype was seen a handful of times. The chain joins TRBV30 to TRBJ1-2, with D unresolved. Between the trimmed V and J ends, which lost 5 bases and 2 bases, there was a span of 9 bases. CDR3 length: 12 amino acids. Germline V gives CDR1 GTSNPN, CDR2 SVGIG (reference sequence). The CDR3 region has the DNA TGTGCCTGGCGTACACAGAACTATGGCTACACCTTC. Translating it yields CAWRTQNYGYTF.

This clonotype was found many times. CDR3 in DNA: TGTGCCAGCAGCCAAATCCCGTCCGGGACGTCCTATAATTCACCCCTCCACTTT. Amino acids: CASSQIPSGTSYNSPLHF. The chain carries TRBV3-1 and TRBJ1-6; the D gene is possibly TRBD1 (5 bases). This CDR3 is built from 18 residues. Germline CDR1 reads LGHDT; CDR2 reads YNNKEL (reference sequence). Between the trimmed V and J ends, which lost 2 bases and 1 base, there was a span of 15 bases.

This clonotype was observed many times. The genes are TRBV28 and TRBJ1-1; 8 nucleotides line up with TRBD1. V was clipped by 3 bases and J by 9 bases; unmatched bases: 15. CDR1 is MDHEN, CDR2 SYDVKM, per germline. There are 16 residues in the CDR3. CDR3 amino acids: CASSLTGTGGGGKAFF. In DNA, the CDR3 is TGTGCCAGCAGTTTGACCGGGACAGGAGGAGGGGGTAAAGCTTTCTTT.

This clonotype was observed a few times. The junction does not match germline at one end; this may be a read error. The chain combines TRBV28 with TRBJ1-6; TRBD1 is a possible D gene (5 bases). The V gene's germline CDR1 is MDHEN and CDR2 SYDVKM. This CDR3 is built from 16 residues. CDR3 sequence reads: CAGSLLGSGRNSSLHF. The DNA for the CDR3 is TGTGCCGGCAGTTTATTAGGGTCAGGGCGAAATTCATCCCTCCACTTT.

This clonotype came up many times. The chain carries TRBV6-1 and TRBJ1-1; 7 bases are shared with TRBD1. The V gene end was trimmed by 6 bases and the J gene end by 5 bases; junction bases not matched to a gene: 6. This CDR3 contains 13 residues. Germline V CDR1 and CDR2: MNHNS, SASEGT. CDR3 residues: CASRNRGNTEAFF. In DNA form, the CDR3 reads TGTGCCAGCAGGAACAGGGGAAATACTGAAGCTTTCTTT.

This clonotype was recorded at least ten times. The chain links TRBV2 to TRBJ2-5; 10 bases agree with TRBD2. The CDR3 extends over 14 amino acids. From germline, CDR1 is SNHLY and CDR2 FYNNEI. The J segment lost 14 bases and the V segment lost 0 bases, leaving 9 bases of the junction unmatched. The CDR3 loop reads CASSEAGLAENVYF. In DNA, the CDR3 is TGTGCCAGCAGTGAAGCAGGACTAGCGGAGAATGTATACTTC. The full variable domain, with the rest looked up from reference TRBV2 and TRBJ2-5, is EPEVTQTPSHQVTQMGQEVILRCVPISNHLYFYWYRQILGQKVEFLVSFYNNEISEKSEIFDDQFSVERPDGSNFTLKIRSTKLEDSAMYFCASSEAGLAENVYFGPGTRLLVL.

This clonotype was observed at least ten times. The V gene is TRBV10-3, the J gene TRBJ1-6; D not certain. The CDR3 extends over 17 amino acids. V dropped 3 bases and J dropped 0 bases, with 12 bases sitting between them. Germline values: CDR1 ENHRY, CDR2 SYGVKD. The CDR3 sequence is CAISEMEGSSYNSPLHF. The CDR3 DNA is TGTGCCATCAGTGAAATGGAGGGAAGCTCCTATAATTCACCCCTCCACTTT.

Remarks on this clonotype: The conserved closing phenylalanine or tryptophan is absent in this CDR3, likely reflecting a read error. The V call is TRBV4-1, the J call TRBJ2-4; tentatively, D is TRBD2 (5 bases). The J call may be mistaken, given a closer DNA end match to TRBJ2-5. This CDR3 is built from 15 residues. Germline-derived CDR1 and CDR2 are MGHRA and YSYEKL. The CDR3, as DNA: TGCGCCAGCAGCCAAGATGCGAGCGGCCAAGAGACCCAGTACCTC. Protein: CASSQDASGQETQYL.

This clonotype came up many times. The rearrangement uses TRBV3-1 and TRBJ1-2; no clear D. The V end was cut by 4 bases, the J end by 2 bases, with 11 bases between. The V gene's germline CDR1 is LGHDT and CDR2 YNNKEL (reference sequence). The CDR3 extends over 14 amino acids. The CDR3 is CASSPWTANYGYTF. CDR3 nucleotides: TGTGCCAGCAGCCCTTGGACGGCCAACTATGGCTACACCTTC.